The 24 T cell receptor beta chains below were found in one sample sequenced in a study of T cells expressing NK-cell markers. TCRdb re-called the 5' RACE reads and catalogs CDR3 proteins one per entry, DNA excluded. The table gives a few hundred thousand distinct CDR3 sequences; the top ten clones make up under 6.5% of it. Sequenced sample: blood T cells: a sorted CD56 or NKG2C T cell subset, CD4+ or CD8+ T cells, or bulk PBMC T cells (not recorded which). The receptor source for this set is a man aged 18-75 years in good health.

The chain uses TRBV9 and TRBJ1-1; TCRdb indicates TRBD1, and absent DNA this call remains unverified. Per the germline V gene, CDR1 is SGDLS and CDR2 is YYNGEE. This CDR3 spans 16 amino acids. The CDR3 protein is CASSARGDSLNTEAFF.

The chain recombines TRBV7-2 with TRBJ2-6. The germline V gene encodes CDR1 SGHTA and CDR2 FQGNSA. The CDR3 length is 16 residues. This CDR3 is CASSEDRSSGANVLTF.

CDR3 sequence reads: CASSLDILSSYEQYF. The chain uses TRBV5-1 and TRBJ2-7. The CDR3 contains 15 residues. Germline V gene data show CDR1 as SGHRS and CDR2 as YFSETQ.

V usage is TRBV18 and J usage is TRBJ2-5. CDR1 KGHSH and CDR2 LQKENI come from the germline V gene. The CDR3 is made up of 14 amino acids. The CDR3 reads CASSPREIQETQYF.

This chain uses TRBV3-1 with TRBJ2-3; the D call of TRBD2 rests on TCRdb alone, since no DNA is present to check it. In germline, CDR1 is LGHDT, CDR2 YNNKEL (reference sequence). CDR3 length: 16 residues. The CDR3 sequence is CASSQVAGGRGDTQYF.

The chain couples TRBV27 to TRBJ2-7; TCRdb calls TRBD1, which cannot be checked without DNA. Germline V lookup: CDR1 MNHEY, CDR2 SMNVEV (reference sequence). This CDR3 comprises 12 residues. CDR3 protein: CASMTGNYEQYF.

V and J are TRBV6-1 and TRBJ1-5. CDR1 is MNHNS and CDR2 is SASEGT in the germline V gene. The CDR3 runs to 13 residues. The CDR3 here is CASSDNWNQPQHF.

The chain joins TRBV12-3 or TRBV12-4 to TRBJ2-7. This CDR3 is 15 amino acids long. The CDR3 here is CASRSTLRGYYEQYF.

The genes are TRBV12-3 or TRBV12-4 and TRBJ2-3; as DNA is missing, the TRBD1 call by TCRdb cannot be tested. This CDR3 has 17 amino acids. CDR3: CASRENVLAGATDTQYF.

This chain joins TRBV5-1 and TRBJ1-4; TCRdb's D gene call, TRBD1, goes unchecked for lack of DNA. The CDR3 is 15 amino acids. Germline V gene sequence: CDR1 SGHRS, CDR2 YFSETQ. CDR3 sequence: CASSSKGQINEKLFF. Full variable domain (missing parts from reference TRBV5-1 and TRBJ1-4): KAGVTQTPRYLIKTRGQQVTLSCSPISGHRSVSWYQQTPGQGLQFLFEYFSETQRNKGNFPGRFSGRQFSNSRSEMNVSTLELGDSALYLCASSSKGQINEKLFFGSGTQLSVL.

The J gene is TRBJ2-5, the V gene TRBV4-1; TCRdb's D call of TRBD1 is untestable without DNA. The CDR3 runs 14 residues. The germline V gene has CDR1 MGHRA and CDR2 YSYEKL. The CDR3 region is CASSAGTPGETQYF.

The rearrangement joins TRBV7-8 to TRBJ1-1; TCRdb designates TRBD1, a call that cannot be tested without DNA. The CDR3 extends over 16 amino acids. Germline-derived CDR1 and CDR2 are SGHVS and FQNEAQ. CDR3 region: CASSPRTGYDVIEAFF.

The V call is TRBV7-2, the J call TRBJ2-2. The CDR3 is 16 amino acids. Germline CDR1 reads SGHTA; CDR2 reads FQGNSA. CDR3 sequence reads: CASSSPAGGNTGELFF.

The genes are TRBV6-6 and TRBJ2-7; TCRdb outputs TRBD1, but without DNA this stays unchecked. CDR1 MNHNY and CDR2 SVGAGI come from the germline V gene (reference sequence). The CDR3 totals 12 residues. This CDR3 reads CASSRVIDEQYF.

The chain links TRBV19 to TRBJ1-1; TCRdb names TRBD1, which stays unverified in the absence of DNA. The CDR3 contains 13 residues. Germline V gene data show CDR1 as LNHDA and CDR2 as SQIVND (reference sequence). CDR3 amino acids: CASHRQGSTEAFF.

The chain is built from TRBV28 and TRBJ2-7. Germline CDR1 and CDR2: MDHEN and SYDVKM. The CDR3 covers 13 residues. The CDR3 reads CASTSEIPYEQYF.

The chain recombines TRBV7-9 with TRBJ2-1; the TRBD2 assignment by TCRdb is unverifiable without DNA. The length of the CDR3 is 15 residues. Germline V lookup: CDR1 SEHNR, CDR2 FQNEAQ (reference sequence). CDR3 sequence reads: CAATPGGGAVGEQFF.

The chain combines TRBV12-3 or TRBV12-4 with TRBJ2-1; lacking DNA, the TRBD1 call made by TCRdb goes unchecked. The CDR3 extends over 14 amino acids. CDR3 region: CASSGSGTNNEQFF.

V gene TRBV20-1 combines with J gene TRBJ1-2; TCRdb gives TRBD1 as the D gene, but with no DNA this cannot be confirmed. This CDR3 is built from 13 residues. CDR1 is DFQATT and CDR2 is SNEGSKA in the germline V gene (reference sequence). The CDR3 sequence is CSAQGGANYGYTF.

V usage is TRBV28 and J usage is TRBJ2-6; TCRdb proposes TRBD2, but this gene call is untestable without DNA. This CDR3 comprises 17 residues. Germline CDR1 and CDR2: MDHEN and SYDVKM. The CDR3 here is CASSLQQRASGANVLTF. Supplemented by reference TRBV28 and TRBJ2-6, the full variable domain reads DVKVTQSSRYLVKRTGEKVFLECVQDMDHENMFWYRQDPGLGLRLIYFSYDVKMKEKGDIPEGYSVSREKKERFSLILESASTNQTSMYLCASSLQQRASGANVLTFGAGSRLTVL.

This rearrangement joins TRBV28 to TRBJ1-4; TCRdb's D call of TRBD1 is untestable without DNA. CDR3 length: 14 residues. Germline V lookup: CDR1 MDHEN, CDR2 SYDVKM. The chain's CDR3 is CASRPTGAPEKLFF.

V and J are TRBV5-4 and TRBJ2-2; TCRdb lists TRBD1, though no DNA is available to test this call. The germline gives CDR1 SGHNT, CDR2 YYREEE (reference sequence). The CDR3 covers 15 residues. The CDR3 is CASSWRQGNTGELFF.

This chain connects TRBV12-3 or TRBV12-4 to TRBJ2-7; the TRBD1 assignment by TCRdb is unverifiable without DNA. The CDR3 consists of 13 residues. The CDR3 reads CASAPRGINEQYF.

V gene TRBV4-2 combines with J gene TRBJ2-3; TCRdb outputs TRBD2, but without DNA this stays unchecked. This CDR3 is 17 amino acids long. The germline CDR1 and CDR2 sequences are LGHNA and YNFKEQ. This chain's CDR3 is CASSQDLRGVSTDTQYF.